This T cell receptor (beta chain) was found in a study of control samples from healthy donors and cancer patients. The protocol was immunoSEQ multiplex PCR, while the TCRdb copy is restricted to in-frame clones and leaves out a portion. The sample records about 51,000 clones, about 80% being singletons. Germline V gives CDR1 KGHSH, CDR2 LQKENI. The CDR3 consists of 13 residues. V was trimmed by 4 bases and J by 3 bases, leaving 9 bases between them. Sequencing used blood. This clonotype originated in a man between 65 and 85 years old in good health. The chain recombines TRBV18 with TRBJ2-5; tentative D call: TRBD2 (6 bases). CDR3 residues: CASSRGEKETQYF. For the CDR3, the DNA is TGTGCCAGCTCACGGGGGGAGAAAGAGACCCAGTACTTC.